This passage covers 21 T cell receptor beta chains from one sample sequenced in a study of cytotoxic CD8 clonotypes in ibrutinib-treated CLL. TCRdb keeps only in-frame clones here, not all; method: immunoSEQ multiplex PCR. Of around 70,000 clones listed, just over 90% are singletons. Here the sequenced sample was PBMCs, taken after 12 months of ibrutinib treatment. The receptors were gathered from a human donor with chronic lymphocytic leukemia.

The chain employs TRBV11-3 and TRBJ2-1; D not certain. This CDR3 is 16 amino acids long. V was cut by 6 bases and J by 6 bases, with 21 bases left in between. CDR1 is SGHNT and CDR2 is YENEEA in the germline V gene. For the CDR3, the DNA is TGTGCCAGCAGTCCGAATAGCAGCATTTTCCCCAATGAGCAGTTCTTC. Its protein product is CASSPNSSIFPNEQFF.

V is TRBV7-9 and J is TRBJ1-3, with D hard to call. The CDR3 has 13 residues. Trimming shortened V by 0 bases and J by 1 base, and 1 base separated the two germline ends. Germline V gives CDR1 SEHNR, CDR2 FQNEAQ (reference sequence). The DNA for the CDR3 is TGTGCCAGCAGCTTAGCGTCTGGAAACACCATATATTTT. Amino acids: CASSLASGNTIYF. Together with reference TRBV7-9 and TRBJ1-3, the CDR3 gives the full variable domain: DTGVSQNPRHKITKRGQNVTFRCDPISEHNRLYWYRQTLGQGPEFLTYFQNEAQLEKSRLLSDRFSAERPKGSFSTLEIQRTEQGDSAMYLCASSLASGNTIYFGEGSWLTVV.

The chain recombines TRBV2 with TRBJ2-1, with 14 bases aligning to TRBD2. V was pared by 6 bases and J by 9 bases, with 4 bases of the junction left unmatched. The V gene's germline CDR1 is SNHLY and CDR2 FYNNEI. The CDR3 length is 14 residues. In nucleotides, the CDR3 is TGTGCCAGCAGGCGACTAGCGGGAGGGGGTGAGCAGTTCTTC. Translated, it gives CASRRLAGGGEQFF.

This chain links TRBV5-1 with TRBJ2-2; 9 bases match TRBD1. With 1 base clipped from V and 3 bases from J, the junction kept 4 bases outside the gene matches. The CDR3 is 16 residues long. The germline gives CDR1 SGHRS, CDR2 YFSETQ. CDR3 bases: TGCGCCAGCAGCTTGACAGGGGGCACGGACACCGGGGAGCTGTTTTTT. It encodes CASSLTGGTDTGELFF.

The CDR3 sequence: CASSLFVQAASYEQYF. The CDR3 bases are TGCGCCAGCAGCTTGTTCGTACAGGCCGCCTCCTACGAGCAGTACTTC. The chain carries TRBV5-1 and TRBJ2-7; tentative D call: TRBD1 (5 bases). Germline V CDR1 and CDR2: SGHRS, YFSETQ. Trimming removed 1 base from V and 0 bases from J, with 14 bases in between. The CDR3 has 16 residues.

The chain recombines TRBV6-5 with TRBJ2-1; the D call may be TRBD1 or TRBD2 (5 bases each). This CDR3 spans 15 amino acids. V dropped 8 bases and J dropped 4 bases, with 18 bases sitting between them. The V gene's germline CDR1 is MNHEY and CDR2 SVGAGI. In nucleotides, the CDR3 is TGTGCCAGCCAGAAAATGGGGGTTTTATACAATGAGCAGTTCTTC. Its translation: CASQKMGVLYNEQFF.

This clone came up a few times. The chain carries TRBV25-1 and TRBJ1-2; D is unresolved. Trimming left V 6 bases short and J 8 bases short, with 10 bases between. Germline V CDR1 and CDR2: MGHDK, SYGVNS. This CDR3 contains 11 residues. This CDR3 reads CASSRSWGYTF. The CDR3 region has the DNA TGTGCCAGCAGCAGGTCTTGGGGCTACACCTTC.

This clone was seen a single time. V gene TRBV6-1 combines with J gene TRBJ1-5, with D uncertain. Germline V gives CDR1 MNHNS, CDR2 SASEGT. This CDR3 has 14 residues. The V end lost 6 bases, the J end lost 6 bases, and 15 bases lay between the germline ends. CDR3 coding DNA: TGTGCCAGCAGCCCAGACGGTCCCGGTCAGCCCCAGCATTTT. Translation: CASSPDGPGQPQHF.

This chain uses TRBV18 with TRBJ1-3; tentative D call: TRBD1 (6 bases). Germline V CDR1 and CDR2: KGHSH, LQKENI. The length of the CDR3 is 15 residues. The ends were cut back, 6 bases at V and 2 bases at J, with 14 bases in the middle. The CDR3: CASSGDKIAGNTIYF. The CDR3 DNA reads as TGTGCCAGCTCTGGGGACAAGATAGCTGGAAACACCATATATTTT.

This chain uses TRBV5-4 with TRBJ2-3, with D possibly TRBD2 on 6 matching bases. CDR1 and CDR2 from the germline V gene are SGHNT and YYREEE (reference sequence). V was cut by 4 bases and J by 2 bases, with 14 bases left in between. The CDR3 loop spans 15 amino acids. CDR3 region: CASSNRDFTTDTQYF. CDR3 bases: TGTGCCAGCAGCAATAGGGACTTCACCACAGATACGCAGTATTTT.

This chain links TRBV19 with TRBJ2-7; 7 bases fit TRBD2. This CDR3 contains 14 residues. Germline V gene data show CDR1 as LNHDA and CDR2 as SQIVND (reference sequence). V trimming: 4 bases; J trimming: 0 bases; junction bases outside the gene matches: 3. CDR3 coding DNA: TGTGCCAGTAGTACTAGCGGTAGCTCCTACGAGCAGTACTTC. This translates into CASSTSGSSYEQYF.

V is TRBV18 and J is TRBJ2-1; TRBD2 agrees at 10 bases. V was clipped by 2 bases and J by 7 bases; unmatched bases: 5. Germline assignment: CDR1 KGHSH and CDR2 LQKENI. The CDR3 spans 15 residues. CDR3 amino acids: CASSPSLAGWNEQFF. In DNA form, the CDR3 reads TGTGCCAGCTCACCATCACTAGCGGGATGGAATGAGCAGTTCTTC.

The chain has TRBV2 and TRBJ2-7; TRBD1 aligns across 10 bases. Germline CDR1 and CDR2: SNHLY and FYNNEI. The CDR3 totals 14 residues. The J segment lost 5 bases and the V segment lost 6 bases, leaving 7 bases of the junction unmatched. CDR3 bases: TGTGCCAGCAGAGCCGGGACAGGGGTCCACGAGCAGTACTTC. Translated: CASRAGTGVHEQYF.

As DNA, the CDR3 is TGTGCCAGCTCACCATCCGGCAGGGACCATACGATCTCTGGAAACACCATATATTTT. Amino acids: CASSPSGRDHTISGNTIYF. This chain links TRBV18 with TRBJ1-3; weak D call: TRBD1 (5 bases). The CDR3 length is 19 residues. V lost 2 bases and J 0 bases, leaving 20 bases between the germline ends. Germline lookup yields CDR1 KGHSH and CDR2 LQKENI.

The chain uses TRBV19 and TRBJ2-7; TRBD2 matches 8 bases. This CDR3 contains 15 residues. J lost 4 bases, V lost 7 bases, and 12 bases had no gene match. Germline loops: CDR1 LNHDA, CDR2 SQIVND (reference sequence). The CDR3 spells CASTDTSGTSYEQYF. CDR3 DNA: TGTGCCAGTACCGACACTAGCGGCACTTCGTACGAGCAGTACTTC.

The chain is built from TRBV7-2 and TRBJ2-2, with no clear D. With 5 bases removed from V and 0 bases from J, the gap between germline ends came to 7 bases. From germline, CDR1 is SGHTA and CDR2 FQGNSA. The CDR3 has 14 residues. The chain's CDR3 is CASSRAANTGELFF. Here the CDR3 DNA reads TGTGCCAGCAGCCGAGCAGCGAACACCGGGGAGCTGTTTTTT.

This sequence joins TRBV18 and TRBJ2-5, with 8 bases that match TRBD2. Germline-derived CDR1 and CDR2 are KGHSH and LQKENI. With V trimmed by 0 bases and J by 2 bases, 8 bases remained unmatched. The CDR3 is made up of 17 amino acids. The CDR3 here is CASSPPGAGGIQETQYF. The CDR3 DNA sequence: TGTGCCAGCTCACCACCAGGGGCGGGAGGAATTCAAGAGACCCAGTACTTC.

The chain couples TRBV6-5 to TRBJ1-5, with TRBD1 identical over 10 bases. CDR1 is MNHEY and CDR2 is SVGAGI in the germline V gene. The V segment lost 7 bases and the J segment 3 bases; nucleotides outside the gene matches: 6. The CDR3 sequence is 15 residues long. The DNA of the CDR3 is TGTGCCAGCAAAACGGGACAGGGGAACAATCAGCCCCAGCATTTT. Protein product: CASKTGQGNNQPQHF.

The chain has TRBV14 and TRBJ1-4, with 9 bases fitting TRBD1. Germline V gene lookup returns CDR1 SGHDN and CDR2 FVKESK. This CDR3 contains 16 residues. Trimming removed 3 bases from V and 5 bases from J; junction bases left unmatched: 7. CDR3 DNA: TGTGCCAGCAGCCAGATCGGGACAGGGTCGAATGAAAAACTGTTTTTT. Translated: CASSQIGTGSNEKLFF. Looking up the rest from reference TRBV14 and TRBJ1-4 gives the full variable domain: EAGVTQFPSHSVIEKGQTVTLRCDPISGHDNLYWYRRVMGKEIKFLLHFVKESKQDESGMPNNRFLAERTGGTYSTLKVQPAELEDSGVYFCASSQIGTGSNEKLFFGSGTQLSVL.

In its sample, this clone was seen once. The chain joins TRBV7-3 to TRBJ2-2; 8 bases map to TRBD2. Trimming at V came to 3 bases and at J to 6 bases, leaving 3 bases not matched to a gene. Per germline, CDR1 SGHTA and CDR2 FQGTGA. This CDR3 region has 14 residues. CDR3 region: CASSLTSAPGELFF. The CDR3 DNA reads as TGTGCCAGCAGCTTGACTAGCGCGCCCGGGGAGCTGTTTTTT.

This clone appeared once. The rearrangement uses TRBV2 and TRBJ2-7; D possibly corresponds to TRBD1 (6 bases). This CDR3 is 16 amino acids long. The germline CDR1 and CDR2 sequences are SNHLY and FYNNEI. Trimming cost V 2 bases and J 4 bases, with 18 bases left between them. CDR3 in amino acids: CASSEYTGPPRYEQYF. CDR3 sequence (DNA): TGTGCCAGCAGTGAATATACAGGGCCCCCGAGGTACGAGCAGTACTTC.